The sequence of this T cell receptor beta chain was determined in a study of T cell repertoires in cytomegalovirus infection. Overall study context: Public TCR beta signatures marked donors with CMV infection and the matching HLA.

The sample holds many counts of this clonotype. No antigen is known for it. This CDR3 spans 15 amino acids. Deletions cut 5 bases from V and 1 base from J, with 14 bases between. From germline, CDR1 is SGHAT and CDR2 FQNNGV. General observations from the study: Accumulated public TCR beta family frequency recognized individuals carrying CMV together with the relevant HLA. Across the ex vivo response, the dominant clonotypes were HLA-C-restricted CMV-specific TCR beta clonotypes.

TCRdb re-called the reads through MiXCR, storing one row per CDR3 protein. The sample has a few hundred thousand distinct CDR3 sequences; approximately 9.5% are singletons. This sequence joins TRBV11-2 and TRBJ2-5; D possibly uses TRBD1 or TRBD2 (5 bases each). The sequence was obtained from a human donor in good health (CMV status not recorded). Some clones in this sample may be carry-over from other donors' samples. Sample: PBMCs. This CDR3 is CASSEGAGLQETQYF. The CDR3 nucleotides are TGTGCCAGCAGCGAAGGGGCGGGCCTCCAAGAGACCCAGTACTTC.